This is a list of T cell receptor beta chains from one sample in a study of cytomegalovirus exposure and HLA in healthy donors. Clones were sequenced by immunoSEQ multiplex PCR, and TCRdb holds only the in-frame ones, with some missing. The sample holds 70,000 to 95,000 clones, roughly 81% seen once. The sequenced sample consisted of PBMCs. These receptors were taken from a woman under 30 in good health and CMV-seropositive. Each CDR3 is given with its conserved first and last residue. A D gene is named only where the DNA matches it firmly. The size of a clone is reported for some rows only, either as once, few or many, or as a class for expanded clones.

TRBJ1-2 TRBV15 . . TGTGCCACCAGCAGAAAGGGGGGCTACACCTTC CATSRKGGYTF
TRBJ1-5 TRBV28 TRBD1 . TGTGCCAGCAGGCCAGGACAGGGGGGTAAGGCCCAGCATTTT CASRPGQGGKAQHF
TRBJ1-5 TRBV10-2 . . TGCGCCAGCAGTCCGGGGTTCAATCAGCCCCAGCATTTT CASSPGFNQPQHF
TRBJ2-7 TRBV2 . . TGTGCCAGCAGTGAAGAGGAGATATACGAGCAGTACTTC CASSEEEIYEQYF
TRBJ1-4 TRBV6-1 . . TGTGCCAGCACTAGCCCTGTGGAAAAACTGTTTTTT CASTSPVEKLFF
TRBJ1-2 TRBV6-5 TRBD1 . TGTGCCAGCAGTAGTCCCTCGGGACAGGACTATGGCTACACCTTC CASSSPSGQDYGYTF
TRBJ1-3 TRBV23-1 . . TGCGCCAGCAGTTCTTTGCCCACACAGGGAATTGGAAACACCATATATTTT CASSSLPTQGIGNTIYF
TRBJ1-5 TRBV6-1 TRBD1 . TGTGCCAGCAGTGCCCATTGGGACAGGGGAAGCAATCAGCCCCAGCATTTT CASSAHWDRGSNQPQHF
TRBJ1-1 TRBV7-9 . once TGTGCCAGCAGCTATACGGCGGGGGGCACTGAAGCTTTCTTT CASSYTAGGTEAFF
TRBJ1-6 TRBV6-4 TRBD1 . TGTGCCAGCACTCTGAGGACAGGGCGTATACCCCTCCACTTT CASTLRTGRIPLHF
TRBJ1-5 TRBV28 TRBD1 . TGTGCCAGCAGTCGAACAGGGGGCGGAGGCAATCAGCCCCAGCATTTT CASSRTGGGGNQPQHF
TRBJ2-1 TRBV7-3 TRBD2 . TGTGCCAGCAGACTAGCGGGAGCCACTGAGCAGTTCTTC CASRLAGATEQFF
TRBJ1-2 TRBV6-5 TRBD1 . TGTGCCAGCAACGGACAGGGGACGGATGGCTACACCTTC CASNGQGTDGYTF
TRBJ2-7 TRBV27 . . TGTGCCAGCAGTTACGGCTGGCCGGGGGTGCAGTACTTC CASSYGWPGVQYF
TRBJ2-1 TRBV5-1 . . TGCGCCAGCCATACCCGTGCGAACTCCTACAATGAGCAGTTCTTC CASHTRANSYNEQFF
TRBJ2-2 TRBV10-2 . once TGCGCCAGCAGTGACGGAGGGGGGGCCGGGGAGCTGTTTTTT CASSDGGGAGELFF
TRBJ2-7 TRBV5-4 . . TGTGCCAGCAGCGGAAGAGGTGGGTGGCAGTACTTC CASSGRGGWQYF
TRBJ1-2 TRBV13 . . TGTGCCAGCAGCTTCGACGGGATTATTACTAACTATGGCTACACCTTC CASSFDGIITNYGYTF
TRBJ2-1 TRBV4-2 TRBD2 . TGTGCCAGCAGCCACGAGCGGGAGAGGTTTCTGGGGCAGTTCTTC CASSHERERFLGQFF
TRBJ1-6 TRBV9 TRBD1 . TGTGCCAGCAGCGTAGGGGACAGTGTCTATAATTCACCCCTCCACTTT CASSVGDSVYNSPLHF
TRBJ1-2 TRBV15 . . TGTGCCACCAGCAGAGATAGGGGGTACGGCTACACCTTC CATSRDRGYGYTF
TRBJ2-7 TRBV11-2 . . TGTGCCAGCAACACAGCAGGAGGGAACTACGAGCAGTACTTC CASNTAGGNYEQYF
TRBJ2-5 TRBV4-2 TRBD2 . TGTGCCAGCAGCCAAGGGTCAGCTCTAGCGGGAGGGGAGGAGACCCAGTACTTC CASSQGSALAGGEETQYF
TRBJ2-1 TRBV9 TRBD2 . TGTGCCAGCAGGGCAGGCGGGAGGAGAGACGATGAGCAGTTCTTC CASRAGGRRDDEQFF
TRBJ2-1 TRBV6-5 TRBD2 once TGTGCCAGCAGACTGACTAGCGGCCTCTACAATGAGCAGTTCTTC CASRLTSGLYNEQFF
TRBJ1-1 TRBV19 TRBD1 . TGTGCCAGTAGTATGGGGACAGTCTTCTTGAGTATTGACACTGAAGCTTTCTTT CASSMGTVFLSIDTEAFF
TRBJ2-3 TRBV4-1 TRBD2 . TGCGCCAGCAGCCAAGTAGTGCTAGCGGGGGGAATAGATACGCAGTATTTT CASSQVVLAGGIDTQYF
TRBJ2-3 TRBV29-1 TRBD2 . TGCAGCGTATCTTTAGCGGGGGCCAGCACAGATACGCAGTATTTT CSVSLAGASTDTQYF
TRBJ1-2 TRBV2 . . TGTGCCAGCAGTGAAGAGGGGGGCTACACCTTC CASSEEGGYTF
TRBJ2-7 TRBV5-1 . . TGCGCCAGCAGCTTGGGGGCTGTACAGAGCCCCTGCGAGCAGTACTTC CASSLGAVQSPCEQYF
TRBJ1-2 TRBV7-9 . . TGTGCCAGCAGCTCTTCAGGGGATGGCTACACCTTC CASSSSGDGYTF
TRBJ2-7 TRBV5-1 TRBD2 . TGCGCCAGCAGCGCCGGCGCGGGACTAGCGGACTACGAGCAGTACTTC CASSAGAGLADYEQYF
TRBJ2-3 TRBV15 TRBD2 . TGTGCCACCAGCACCCAGAGGGCGGGAGGGCCAGGCACAGATACGCAGTATTTT CATSTQRAGGPGTDTQYF
TRBJ2-1 TRBV7-9 . . TGTGCCAGCAGCTTACGGGGATCCGAGCAGTTCTTC CASSLRGSEQFF
TRBJ1-4 TRBV14 TRBD1 . TGTGCCAGCAGCCCGCGACAGGGGAGAACTAATGAAAAACTGTTTTTT CASSPRQGRTNEKLFF
TRBJ2-1 TRBV27 . . TGTGCCAGCGCCCTCTGGGGGCTACCCTACAATGAGCAGTTCTTC CASALWGLPYNEQFF
TRBJ2-1 TRBV2 TRBD2 . TGTGCCAGCAGTGGTGTGGTAGCGGGAGTTGAGCAGTTCTTC CASSGVVAGVEQFF
TRBJ1-1 TRBV7-2 TRBD1 . TGTGCCAGCAGCCTGACAGGGGGTCGGAACACTGAAGCTTTCTTT CASSLTGGRNTEAFF
TRBJ1-1 TRBV7-3 . once TGTGCCAGCAGCTTTACATATAACACTGAAGCTTTCTTT CASSFTYNTEAFF
TRBJ2-2 TRBV6-6 TRBD2 . TGTGCCAGCACAGGGAGGGGTGCCATATCCGGGGAGCTGTTTTTT CASTGRGAISGELFF
TRBJ2-3 TRBV18 . . TGTGCCAGCTCTGAACAAGGCACAGATACGCAGTATTTT CASSEQGTDTQYF
TRBJ2-5 TRBV4-1 TRBD2 . TGCGCCAGCAGCTGGAAGAGACTAGCGGGGGGTATCGAAGAGACCCAGTACTTC CASSWKRLAGGIEETQYF
TRBJ1-4 TRBV5-4 . . TGTGCCAGCAGCTTGGTGGGGGGAGGCAACGAAAAACTGTTTTTT CASSLVGGGNEKLFF
TRBJ2-7 TRBV28 . . TGTGCCAGCACCTATAGGACAGCCTACGAGCAGTACTTC CASTYRTAYEQYF
TRBJ2-7 TRBV25-1 . . TGTGCCAGCAGTGAATCGGACAACTTTTACGAGCAGTACTTC CASSESDNFYEQYF
TRBJ2-7 TRBV10-3 TRBD1 . TGTGCCATCAGTGGACAGGGCTACGAGCAGTACTTC CAISGQGYEQYF
TRBJ2-1 TRBV6-6 . . TGTGCCAGCAGAACGGAGGGCAATGAGCAGTTCTTC CASRTEGNEQFF
TRBJ1-1 TRBV19 . few TGTGCCAGTCGGGTTTCCGGTGGCGTACTAGTCACTGAAGCTTTCTTT CASRVSGGVLVTEAFF
TRBJ1-6 TRBV29-1 TRBD1 . TGCAGCGGGCCCAATGGACAGGGGGCTAATTCACCCCTCCACTTT CSGPNGQGANSPLHF
TRBJ1-4 TRBV2 . few TGTGCCAGCGACCCCGGGCGGGGGAAACTGTTTTTT CASDPGRGKLFF
TRBJ2-7 TRBV27 . . TGTGCCAGCAGTTTGGCTAGCTCCTACGAGCAGTACTTC CASSLASSYEQYF
TRBJ2-1 TRBV18 . once TGTGCCAGCTCACCACGGACTGGGACTGGCCTTAATGAGCAGTTCTTC CASSPRTGTGLNEQFF
TRBJ1-5 TRBV7-2 . few TGTGCCAGCAGCTTAGCGGCCCAGCCCCAGCATTTT CASSLAAQPQHF
TRBJ2-3 TRBV6-4 TRBD2 . TGTGCCAGCAGACCGGGACTAGAATCAGATACGCAGTATTTT CASRPGLESDTQYF
TRBJ1-2 TRBV7-9 . . TGTTCCAGCAGCCCCAGTTTCGCAGGGCTGGGCTATGGCTACACCTTC CSSSPSFAGLGYGYTF
TRBJ1-3 TRBV14 TRBD1 few TGTGCCAGCAGCCACCGAACAGGGGCTTCTGGAATCTCTGGAAACACCATATATTTT CASSHRTGASGISGNTIYF
TRBJ1-4 TRBV19 . . TGTGCCAGTAGTAACCTCATGGGAGCAACTAATGAAAAACTGTTTTTT CASSNLMGATNEKLFF
TRBJ1-1 TRBV6-1 . . TGTGCCAGCACCAGAATGAATTTTGAAGCTTTCTTT CASTRMNFEAFF
TRBJ1-2 TRBV28 . once TGTGCCAGCAGTTTGTACGGGGGCTACACCTTC CASSLYGGYTF
TRBJ2-6 TRBV7-9 TRBD1 . TGTGCCAGCAGCTATCGGGACAGGGAATTCTCTGGGGCCAACGTCCTGACTTTC CASSYRDREFSGANVLTF